The 29 T cell receptor beta chains in this list originate from one sample, sequenced in a study of T cells in Graves' hyperthyroidism and ophthalmopathy. TCR beta CDR3 sequences were amplified from RNA transcripts. HTBI primers were the set used in a first-round RT-PCR of the TCR CDR3. A single record per CDR3 protein comes from TCRdb applying MiXCR to the multiplex PCR reads. Of about 560,000 distinct CDR3 sequences in the sample, approximately 16% are singletons; the top ten hold around 19%. What was sequenced was blood. Every receptor here comes from a woman between 18 and 30 years old with Graves' hyperthyroidism.

V and J are TRBV5-1 and TRBJ1-4; TRBD1 is a possible D gene (5 bases). Germline CDR1 reads SGHRS; CDR2 reads YFSETQ. Trimming left V 0 bases short and J 7 bases short, with 10 bases between. CDR3 size: 14 residues. The DNA for the CDR3 is TGCGCCAGCAGCTTGGGGGGGACCACTGAAAAACTGTTTTTT. Amino acid sequence: CASSLGGTTEKLFF.

V usage is TRBV29-1 and J usage is TRBJ2-3, with D possibly being TRBD1 (5 bases). This CDR3 has 13 amino acids. Looked up from germline, CDR1 is SQVTM and CDR2 is ANQGSEA. V dropped 1 base and J dropped 2 bases, with 7 bases sitting between them. Here the CDR3 DNA reads TGCAGCGTTGAAGGACAGTCCACAGATACGCAGTATTTT. This gives the protein CSVEGQSTDTQYF.

The chain employs TRBV30 and TRBJ1-1; unclear D gene. This CDR3 is built from 11 residues. CDR1 is GTSNPN and CDR2 is SVGIG in the germline V gene (reference sequence). V was pared by 1 base and J by 4 bases, with 4 bases between. CDR3 nucleotide sequence: TGTGCCTGGAGTGGAAGCACTGAAGCTTTCTTT. This encodes CAWSGSTEAFF.

CDR3 in amino acids: CASSLGTSCEQYF. The CDR3 DNA reads as TGTGCCAGCAGCCTCGGGACTAGCTGCGAGCAGTACTTC. V usage is TRBV12-3 or TRBV12-4 and J usage is TRBJ2-7, with 9 bases matching TRBD2. With V trimmed by 6 bases and J by 6 bases, 6 bases remained unmatched. The CDR3 sequence is 13 residues long.

This clonotype has at least ten counts. The chain uses TRBV12-3 or TRBV12-4 and TRBJ1-2, with 7 nucleotides matching TRBD1. This CDR3 contains 13 residues. The ends lost 5 bases at V and 8 bases at J; junction bases unmatched: 8. The CDR3 region has the DNA TGTGCCAGCAGTCTACCTGGGACAGCGGGCTACACCTTC. It translates to CASSLPGTAGYTF.

This clonotype was recorded many times. V gene TRBV5-5 combines with J gene TRBJ1-5; TRBD1 aligns across 7 bases. The germline V gene encodes CDR1 SGHKS and CDR2 YYEKEE (reference sequence). The V gene end was trimmed by 0 bases and the J gene end by 9 bases; junction bases not matched to a gene: 3. This CDR3 has 13 amino acids. The CDR3 loop is CASSLVGGRPQHF. The DNA for the CDR3 is TGTGCCAGCAGCTTGGTAGGGGGCAGGCCCCAGCATTTT.

This clonotype was counted at least ten times. The chain uses TRBV20-1 and TRBJ2-7; TRBD1 might be the D (5 bases). The V gene lost 6 bases and the J gene lost 7 bases, with 13 bases spanning the gap. Germline V CDR1 and CDR2: DFQATT, SNEGSKA (reference sequence). CDR3 length: 11 residues. The DNA of the CDR3 is TGCAGTGCAAAACAGGACATGGAGCAGTACTTC. It encodes CSAKQDMEQYF.

The gene calls are TRBV15 and TRBJ2-2; TRBD2 aligns across 13 bases. The CDR3 runs to 18 residues. CDR1 and CDR2 (germline): LNHNV, YYDKDF (reference sequence). V lost 5 bases to trimming and J lost 3 bases; unmatched junction nucleotides: 9. The CDR3 loop reads CATSPRTSGSRDTGELFF. The CDR3 region has the DNA TGTGCCACCAGCCCGCGGACTAGCGGGAGTCGGGACACCGGGGAGCTGTTTTTT. The whole variable domain, remainder taken from reference TRBV15 and TRBJ2-2, is DAMVIQNPRYQVTQFGKPVTLSCSQTLNHNVMYWYQQKSSQAPKLLFHYYDKDFNNEADTPDNFQSRRPNTSFCFLDIRSPGLGDTAMYLCATSPRTSGSRDTGELFFGEGSRLTVL.

The rearrangement links TRBV13 to TRBJ1-5; a weak D match, TRBD1 (5 bases). CDR3 size: 15 residues. Germline CDR1 PRHDT, CDR2 FYEKMQ (reference sequence). Trimming took 5 bases from V and 5 from J, leaving 16 bases between them. CDR3 sequence reads: CASSLGRDRYQPQHF. The DNA for the CDR3 is TGTGCCAGCAGCCTCGGTCGGGACCGATATCAGCCCCAGCATTTT. The variable domain in full, with the rest retrieved from reference TRBV13 and TRBJ1-5, is AAGVIQSPRHLIKEKRETATLKCYPIPRHDTVYWYQQGPGQDPQFLISFYEKMQSDKGSIPDRFSAQQFSDYHSELNMSSLELGDSALYFCASSLGRDRYQPQHFGDGTRLSIL.

This chain connects TRBV12-5 to TRBJ2-1, with 7 bases matching TRBD2. The CDR3 covers 14 residues. Germline V CDR1 and CDR2: LGHNT, FRNRAP. CDR3 DNA: TGTGCCAGCTTATTTGGGGGGGTAGTCAATGAGCAGTTCTTC. Amino acid sequence: CASLFGGVVNEQFF.

Note on this clonotype: A clone one base away is much larger, so this may be a read error. The genes are TRBV7-9 and TRBJ1-5; D not resolved. The germline gives CDR1 SEHNR, CDR2 FQNEAQ (reference sequence). This CDR3 comprises 15 residues. V was cut by 5 bases and J by 0 bases, with 11 bases left in between. CDR3 nucleotides: TGTGCCAGCAGCCTTATGGCAGATAGCAATCAGCCCCAGCATTTT. It translates to CASSLMADSNQPQHF.

Points on this clonotype: Just one base apart from a much larger clone, this may be a read error. The rearrangement joins TRBV6-2 or TRBV6-3 to TRBJ2-7, with D perhaps matching TRBD1 (5 bases). Germline V gives CDR1 MNHEY, CDR2 SVGEGT. The CDR3 length is 12 residues. Trimming stripped 7 bases from V and 1 base from J, with 8 bases between. The CDR3 sequence is CASNNRSYEQYF. CDR3 nucleotides: TGTGCCAGCAACAACAGGTCCTACGAGCAGTACTTC.

V and J are TRBV6-2 or TRBV6-3 and TRBJ1-2; 9 bases agree with TRBD1. CDR3 length: 14 amino acids. Germline values: CDR1 MNHEY, CDR2 SVGEGT. Trimming cost V 4 bases and J 7 bases; bases outside gene matches: 7. CDR3: CASSFTGTGIGYTF. The CDR3 bases are TGTGCCAGCAGTTTCACCGGGACAGGGATTGGCTACACCTTC.

The gene calls are TRBV25-1 and TRBJ2-7; 9 bases are shared with TRBD1. The J segment lost 6 bases and the V segment lost 2 bases, leaving 11 bases of the junction unmatched. The CDR3 runs 16 residues. Germline CDR1 and CDR2: MGHDK and SYGVNS. The chain's CDR3 is CASSEVFGQGSVEQYF. The CDR3 DNA reads as TGTGCCAGCAGTGAAGTATTCGGACAGGGGAGCGTCGAGCAGTACTTC.

This clonotype was detected ten times or more. The V call is TRBV19, the J call TRBJ1-2; a weak D match, TRBD1 (5 bases). Germline V gene lookup returns CDR1 LNHDA and CDR2 SQIVND (reference sequence). V gave up 1 base and J gave up 3 bases, with 12 bases separating them. This CDR3 has 15 residues. CDR3 nucleotide sequence: TGTGCCAGTAGTATAGGACCCCAGGGTCACTATGGCTACACCTTC. It codes for CASSIGPQGHYGYTF.

The chain has TRBV10-3 and TRBJ1-4; 8 positions match TRBD1. Germline V gene sequence: CDR1 ENHRY, CDR2 SYGVKD. The CDR3 sequence is 13 residues long. The V gene end was trimmed by 11 bases and the J gene end by 8 bases; junction bases not matched to a gene: 10. The CDR3 spells CASQGDSGEKLFF. The CDR3 nucleotides read TGTGCCTCACAGGGGGATAGCGGCGAAAAACTGTTTTTT.

This clonotype came up many times. The chain joins TRBV7-2 to TRBJ2-1; D not resolved. CDR1 and CDR2 (germline): SGHTA, FQGNSA. The V end was cut by 1 base, the J end by 7 bases, with 5 bases between. The CDR3 is made up of 12 amino acids. The CDR3 reads CASSLGWNEQFF. The CDR3 DNA sequence: TGTGCCAGCAGCTTAGGCTGGAATGAGCAGTTCTTC.

This clonotype was counted a few times. The chain combines TRBV20-1 with TRBJ2-7, with D perhaps TRBD1 (6 bases). The CDR3 extends over 14 amino acids. Germline V CDR1 and CDR2: DFQATT, SNEGSKA (reference sequence). V was shortened by 5 bases and J by 2 bases, with 16 bases between the two germline ends. Here the CDR3 reads CSAPASDRPYEQYF. CDR3 coding DNA: TGCAGTGCTCCGGCGTCGGACAGACCCTACGAGCAGTACTTC.

This clonotype appeared many times. V gene TRBV27 combines with J gene TRBJ2-1; the D is unclear. V was cut by 6 bases and J by 6 bases, with 15 bases left in between. Germline CDR1 MNHEY, CDR2 SMNVEV (reference sequence). The CDR3 has 14 amino acids. For the CDR3, the DNA is TGTGCCAGCAGCCGATCCCCAGTGAGCAATGAGCAGTTCTTC. The encoded protein is CASSRSPVSNEQFF.

This clonotype was observed at least ten times. This sequence joins TRBV6-1 and TRBJ1-5, with D unresolved. Germline lookup yields CDR1 MNHNS and CDR2 SASEGT. V was cut by 11 bases and J by 0 bases, with 14 bases left in between. This CDR3 region has 14 residues. The CDR3 spells CAANWGISNQPQHF. For the CDR3, the DNA is TGTGCCGCCAATTGGGGTATTAGCAATCAGCCCCAGCATTTT.

The chain joins TRBV6-1 to TRBJ2-4; D ambiguous. Trimming shortened V by 6 bases and J by 7 bases, and 16 bases separated the two germline ends. There are 14 residues in the CDR3. Per germline, CDR1 MNHNS and CDR2 SASEGT. The CDR3 coding sequence is TGTGCCAGCAGCCCCCAAGAGTCGCGGAACATTCAGTACTTC. It yields the protein CASSPQESRNIQYF.

This clonotype has more than one count but fewer than ten. V is TRBV6-1 and J is TRBJ2-5, with D maybe TRBD1 (5 bases). There are 13 residues in the CDR3. The V and J ends lost 5 bases and 5 bases respectively, with 12 bases between them. CDR1 and CDR2 from the germline V gene are MNHNS and SASEGT. CDR3 sequence: CASSSQGWETQYF. The CDR3 nucleotides read TGTGCCAGCAGTTCTCAGGGATGGGAGACCCAGTACTTC.

This clonotype was counted many times. CDR3 loop: CSARLQGGMTQYF. The CDR3 nucleotides are TGCAGTGCTAGGCTACAGGGGGGTATGACCCAGTACTTC. The genes are TRBV20-1 and TRBJ2-5; 8 positions match TRBD1. The CDR3 extends over 13 amino acids. CDR1 is DFQATT and CDR2 is SNEGSKA in the germline V gene (reference sequence). Trimming removed 3 bases from V and 7 bases from J; junction bases left unmatched: 7.

This clonotype was found many times. The gene calls are TRBV7-2 and TRBJ2-1; D possibly corresponds to TRBD2 (6 bases). Trimming took 1 base from V and 10 from J, leaving 11 bases between them. The CDR3 spans 13 residues. The V gene's germline CDR1 is SGHTA and CDR2 FQGNSA. CDR3 loop: CASSLELGREQFF. The CDR3 nucleotides read TGTGCCAGCAGCTTAGAACTAGGGAGGGAGCAGTTCTTC.

The chain is built from TRBV27 and TRBJ1-3, with a possible D match to TRBD1 (6 bases). CDR3 length: 15 amino acids. Per the germline V gene, CDR1 is MNHEY and CDR2 is SMNVEV (reference sequence). The V end was cut by 2 bases, the J end by 2 bases, with 10 bases between. The CDR3 DNA reads as TGTGCCAGCAGTTTAAGGGGGTATGCTGGAAACACCATATATTTT. Residues: CASSLRGYAGNTIYF.

This clonotype occurred many times. The chain is built from TRBV6-1 and TRBJ2-1; possible D gene TRBD2, 6 bases. CDR1 and CDR2 (germline): MNHNS, SASEGT. This CDR3 region has 14 residues. Trimming removed 5 bases at V and 3 bases at J, with 11 bases between. In DNA, the CDR3 is TGTGCCAGCAGTTCCGGGACTTTCTACAATGAGCAGTTCTTC. Amino acid sequence: CASSSGTFYNEQFF.

This clonotype was seen a few times. V gene TRBV28 combines with J gene TRBJ1-2; TRBD1 matches 7 bases. Germline assignment: CDR1 MDHEN and CDR2 SYDVKM. The CDR3 sequence is 13 residues long. The V gene end was trimmed by 7 bases and the J gene end by 8 bases; junction bases not matched to a gene: 10. DNA of the CDR3: TGTGCCAGCACAACCGAGGGGGCGGGAGGCTACACCTTC. This gives the protein CASTTEGAGGYTF.

This chain links TRBV7-8 with TRBJ1-1, with D tentatively TRBD1 (6 bases). Trimming took 5 bases from V and 0 from J, leaving 16 bases between them. The CDR3 covers 16 residues. CDR1 is SGHVS, CDR2 FQNEAQ, per germline. CDR3 sequence: CASSGSGTLMNTEAFF. In DNA form, the CDR3 reads TGTGCCAGCAGCGGTTCCGGGACACTCATGAACACTGAAGCTTTCTTT.

The chain has TRBV5-1 and TRBJ2-1, with D maybe TRBD2 (6 bases). Germline assignment: CDR1 SGHRS and CDR2 YFSETQ. The CDR3 sequence is 17 residues long. The ends were cut back, 4 bases at V and 0 bases at J, with 17 bases in the middle. CDR3 in DNA: TGCGCCAGCAGCCCAAAGGGAGGACACCTCTCCTACAATGAGCAGTTCTTC. The encoded protein is CASSPKGGHLSYNEQFF.